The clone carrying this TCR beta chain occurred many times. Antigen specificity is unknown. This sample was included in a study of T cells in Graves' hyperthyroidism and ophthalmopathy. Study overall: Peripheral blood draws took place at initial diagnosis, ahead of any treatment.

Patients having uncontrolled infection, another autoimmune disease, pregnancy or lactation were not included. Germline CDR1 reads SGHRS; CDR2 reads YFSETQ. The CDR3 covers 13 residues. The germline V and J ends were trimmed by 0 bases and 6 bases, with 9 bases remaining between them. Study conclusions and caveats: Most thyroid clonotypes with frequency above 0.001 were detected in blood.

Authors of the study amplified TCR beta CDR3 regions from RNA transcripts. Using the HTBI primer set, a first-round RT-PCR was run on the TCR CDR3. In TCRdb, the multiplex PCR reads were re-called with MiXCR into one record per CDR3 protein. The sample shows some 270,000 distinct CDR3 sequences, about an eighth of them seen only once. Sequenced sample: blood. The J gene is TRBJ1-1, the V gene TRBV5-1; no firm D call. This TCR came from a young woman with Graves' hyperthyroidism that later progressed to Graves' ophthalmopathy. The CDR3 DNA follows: TGCGCCAGCAGCTTGGACGGAGGCTCTGAAGCTTTCTTT. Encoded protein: CASSLDGGSEAFF. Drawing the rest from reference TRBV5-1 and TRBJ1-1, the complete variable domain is KAGVTQTPRYLIKTRGQQVTLSCSPISGHRSVSWYQQTPGQGLQFLFEYFSETQRNKGNFPGRFSGRQFSNSRSEMNVSTLELGDSALYLCASSLDGGSEAFFGQGTRLTVV.